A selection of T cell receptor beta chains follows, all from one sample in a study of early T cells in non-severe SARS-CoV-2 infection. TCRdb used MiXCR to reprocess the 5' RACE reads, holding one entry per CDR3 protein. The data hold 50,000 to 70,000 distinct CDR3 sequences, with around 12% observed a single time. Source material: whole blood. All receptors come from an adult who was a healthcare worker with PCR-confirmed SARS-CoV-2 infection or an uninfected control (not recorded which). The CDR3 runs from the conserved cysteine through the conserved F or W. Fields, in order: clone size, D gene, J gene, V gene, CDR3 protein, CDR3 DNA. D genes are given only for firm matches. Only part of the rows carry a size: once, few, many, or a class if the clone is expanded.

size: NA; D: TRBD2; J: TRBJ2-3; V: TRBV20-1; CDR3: CSAPTSESTDTQYF; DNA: TGCAGTGCTCCGACTAGCGAGAGCACAGATACGCAGTATTTT
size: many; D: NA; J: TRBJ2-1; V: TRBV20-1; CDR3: CSAETGEGLLDEQFF; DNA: TGCAGTGCTGAAACAGGGGAGGGGCTGTTGGATGAGCAGTTCTTC
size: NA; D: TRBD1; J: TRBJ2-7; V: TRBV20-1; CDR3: CSARADRGKGEQYF; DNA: TGCAGTGCTAGAGCCGACAGGGGGAAGGGCGAGCAGTACTTC
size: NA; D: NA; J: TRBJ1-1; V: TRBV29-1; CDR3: CSVVRGMNTEAFF; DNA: TGCAGCGTTGTCCGTGGGATGAACACTGAAGCTTTCTTT
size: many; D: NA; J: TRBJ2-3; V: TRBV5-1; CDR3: CASSLAGGGADTQYF; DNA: TGCGCCAGCAGCTTGGCGGGCGGGGGCGCAGATACGCAGTATTTT
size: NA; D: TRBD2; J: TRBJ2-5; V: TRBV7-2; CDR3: CASSLGRTSGGTQETQYF; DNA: TGTGCCAGCAGCTTAGGTCGGACTAGCGGGGGGACCCAAGAGACCCAGTACTTC
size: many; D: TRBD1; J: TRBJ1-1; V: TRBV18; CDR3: CASSLGQGQNTEAFF; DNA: TGTGCCAGCTCCCTCGGACAGGGCCAGAACACTGAAGCTTTCTTT
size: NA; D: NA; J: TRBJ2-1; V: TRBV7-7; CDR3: CASSLIGGEQFF; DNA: TGTGCTAGCAGCTTAATAGGTGGTGAGCAGTTCTTC
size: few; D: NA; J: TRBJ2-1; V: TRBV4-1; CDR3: CASSQAGLGNEQFF; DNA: TGCGCCAGCAGCCAAGCCGGGCTTGGCAATGAGCAGTTCTTC
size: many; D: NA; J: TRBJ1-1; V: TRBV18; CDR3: CASSPRQGTEAFF; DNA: TGTGCCAGCTCACCCCGTCAGGGGACTGAAGCTTTCTTT
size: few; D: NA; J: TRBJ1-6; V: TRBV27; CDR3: CATREGQMGSPLHF; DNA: TGTGCCACCCGTGAGGGGCAAATGGGTTCACCCCTCCACTTT
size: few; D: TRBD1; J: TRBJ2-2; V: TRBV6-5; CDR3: CASSTATGFAGELFF; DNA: TGTGCCAGCAGTACCGCGACAGGGTTCGCCGGGGAGCTGTTTTTT
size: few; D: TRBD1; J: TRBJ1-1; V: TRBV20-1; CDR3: CSARDRDRVSPEAFF; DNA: TGCAGTGCTAGAGACCGGGACAGGGTGTCGCCCGAAGCTTTCTTT
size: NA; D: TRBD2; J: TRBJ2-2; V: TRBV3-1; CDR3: CASSQGLATGELFF; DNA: TGTGCCAGCAGCCAAGGACTAGCCACCGGGGAGCTGTTTTTT
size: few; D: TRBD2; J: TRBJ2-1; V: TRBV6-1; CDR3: CASRGTSDNEQFF; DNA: TGTGCCAGCAGGGGGACTAGCGACAATGAGCAGTTCTTC
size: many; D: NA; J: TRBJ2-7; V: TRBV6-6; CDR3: CASSFQGGRAEQYF; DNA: TGTGCCAGCAGTTTCCAGGGGGGCCGCGCGGAGCAGTACTTC
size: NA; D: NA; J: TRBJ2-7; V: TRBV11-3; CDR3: CASSVTGSEQYF; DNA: TGTGCCAGCAGCGTTACAGGGAGCGAGCAGTACTTC
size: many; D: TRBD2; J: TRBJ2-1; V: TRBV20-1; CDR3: CSARGLADSYNEQFF; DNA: TGCAGTGCTAGAGGACTAGCGGATTCCTACAATGAGCAGTTCTTC
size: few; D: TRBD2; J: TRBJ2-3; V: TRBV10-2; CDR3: CASKLAGSSTDTQYF; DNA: TGCGCCAGCAAGCTAGCGGGGTCTAGCACAGATACGCAGTATTTT
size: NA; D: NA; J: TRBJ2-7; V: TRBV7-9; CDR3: CASSLQNYEQYF; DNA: TGTGCCAGCAGCTTACAGAACTACGAGCAGTACTTC
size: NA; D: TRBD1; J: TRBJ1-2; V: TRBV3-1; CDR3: CASSGTGDGYTF; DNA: TGTGCCAGCAGCGGTACAGGGGATGGCTACACCTTC
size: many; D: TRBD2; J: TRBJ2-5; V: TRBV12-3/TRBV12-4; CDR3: CASRPAGASETQYF; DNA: TGTGCCAGCAGGCCAGCGGGGGCTTCGGAGACCCAGTACTTC
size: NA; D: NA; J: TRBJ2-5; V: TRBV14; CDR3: CASSQDPRTQYF; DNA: TGTGCCAGCAGCCAAGATCCGAGGACCCAGTACTTC
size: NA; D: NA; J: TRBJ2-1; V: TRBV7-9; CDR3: CASSLGGTVNEQFF; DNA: TGTGCCAGCAGCTTAGGGGGGACTGTCAATGAGCAGTTCTTC
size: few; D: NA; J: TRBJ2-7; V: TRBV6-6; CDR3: CASSVGQYYEQYF; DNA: TGTGCCAGCAGTGTGGGGCAGTATTACGAGCAGTACTTC